A single sample gave rise to the 7 T cell receptor beta chains below, sequenced in a study of blood T cell repertoires in COVID-19 (dated by TCRdb to 2019 to 2021). Library method: the immunoSEQ multiplex PCR assay. TCRdb re-hosts the immuneACCESS table, in-frame sequences only. Its copies lack some clones; in the studies checked, an unresolved V gene accounts for under half of them, and the cause for the rest is not known. The sample yields 35,000 to 45,000 clones; 80% to 90% were counted once. The ten largest clones capture roughly 5.1% of the sample. The specimen was peripheral blood. The receptors here all came from a man aged 35-49 years with active COVID-19.

This clone was found a few times. The rearrangement uses TRBV6-5 and TRBJ2-7; TRBD1 might be the D (6 bases). Per the germline V gene, CDR1 is MNHEY and CDR2 is SVGAGI. Trimming cost V 2 bases and J 2 bases, with 7 bases left between them. The CDR3 is made up of 13 amino acids. The CDR3 nucleotides are TGTGCCAGCAGTTACGCAGGGGCCTACGAGCAGTACTTC. This gives the protein CASSYAGAYEQYF.

This chain joins TRBV10-3 and TRBJ2-2; TRBD2 aligns across 12 bases. The CDR3 runs 16 residues. CDR1 is ENHRY, CDR2 SYGVKD, per germline. J lost 4 bases, V lost 6 bases, and 6 bases had no gene match. The chain's CDR3 is CAISGLAGPSTGELFF. CDR3 DNA sequence: TGTGCCATCAGCGGACTAGCGGGGCCGAGCACCGGGGAGCTGTTTTTT.

This chain connects TRBV4-1 to TRBJ2-3, with 8 bases matching TRBD2. In germline, CDR1 is MGHRA, CDR2 YSYEKL. The CDR3 runs 15 residues. The V gene end was trimmed by 4 bases and the J gene end by 6 bases; junction bases not matched to a gene: 9. DNA for the CDR3: TGCGCCAGCAGCCCTCTCCCTAGCGGGCCTGATACGCAGTATTTT. It translates to CASSPLPSGPDTQYF.

J is TRBJ2-3 and V is TRBV18, with 8 bases fitting TRBD2. Germline CDR1 and CDR2: KGHSH and LQKENI. V lost 3 bases to trimming and J lost 5 bases; unmatched junction nucleotides: 4. This CDR3 has 14 residues. The CDR3 nucleotides are TGTGCCAGCTCACCGGGACTAGACCAAGATACGCAGTATTTT. It encodes CASSPGLDQDTQYF.

The chain employs TRBV18 and TRBJ1-4; the D gene is possibly TRBD1 (6 bases). V was cut by 3 bases and J by 2 bases, with 10 bases left in between. Germline V CDR1 and CDR2: KGHSH, LQKENI. This CDR3 region has 15 residues. The CDR3 here is CASSPYRETNEKLFF. The DNA of the CDR3 is TGTGCCAGCTCACCCTACAGGGAGACTAATGAAAAACTGTTTTTT.

A remark on this clone: One end of the junction varies from germline; a read error may be responsible. The chain carries TRBV7-7 and TRBJ2-4; 7 bases line up with TRBD1. Germline loops: CDR1 SSHAT, CDR2 FNYEAQ (reference sequence). This CDR3 has 17 amino acids. The CDR3 nucleotides read TGTGCTAGCAGTCCTTCCGGGACAGAGGGTACCAAAAACATTCAGTACTTC. This translates into CASSPSGTEGTKNIQYF.

The J gene is TRBJ1-5, the V gene TRBV11-2, with TRBD1 as a possible D gene (5 bases). V lost 3 bases and J lost 5, with 11 bases in between. Germline assignment: CDR1 SGHAT and CDR2 FQNNGV. This CDR3 comprises 14 residues. The CDR3 loop reads CASSFGGSDQPQHF. As DNA, the CDR3 is TGTGCCAGCAGCTTTGGGGGGTCTGATCAGCCCCAGCATTTT. Full variable domain (outside the CDR3, taken from reference TRBV11-2 and TRBJ1-5): EAGVAQSPRYKIIEKRQSVAFWCNPISGHATLYWYQQILGQGPKLLIQFQNNGVVDDSQLPKDRFSAERLKGVDSTLKIQPAKLEDSAVYLCASSFGGSDQPQHFGDGTRLSIL.